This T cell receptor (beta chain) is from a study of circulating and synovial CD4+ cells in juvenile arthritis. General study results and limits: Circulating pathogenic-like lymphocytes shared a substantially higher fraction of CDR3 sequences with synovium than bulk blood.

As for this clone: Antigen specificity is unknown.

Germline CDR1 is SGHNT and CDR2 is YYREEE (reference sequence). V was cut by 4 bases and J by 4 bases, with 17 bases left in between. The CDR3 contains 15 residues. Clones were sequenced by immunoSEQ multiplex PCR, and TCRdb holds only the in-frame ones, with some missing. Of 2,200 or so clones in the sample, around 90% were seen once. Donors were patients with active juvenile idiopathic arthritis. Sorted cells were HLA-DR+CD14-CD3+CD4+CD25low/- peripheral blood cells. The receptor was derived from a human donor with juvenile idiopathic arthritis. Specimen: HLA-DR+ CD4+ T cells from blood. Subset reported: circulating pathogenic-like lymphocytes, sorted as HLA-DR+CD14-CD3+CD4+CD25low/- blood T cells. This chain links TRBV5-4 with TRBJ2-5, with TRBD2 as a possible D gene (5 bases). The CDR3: CASSTRTGSGETQYF. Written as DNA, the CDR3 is TGTGCCAGCAGCACTCGGACGGGGAGCGGAGAGACCCAGTACTTC.